This entry lists 21 T cell receptor beta chains sequenced from one sample in a study of T cells in Graves' hyperthyroidism and ophthalmopathy. The investigators amplified TCR beta CDR3 regions from RNA transcripts. Initially, a first-round RT-PCR of the TCR CDR3 employed the HTBI primer set. MiXCR was run by TCRdb on the multiplex PCR reads, yielding one entry per CDR3 protein. This repertoire shows 750,000 to 900,000 distinct CDR3 sequences, 38% found once; its top ten account for over 8%. Sequencing used blood. The receptors here all came from a young man with Graves' hyperthyroidism.

This chain joins TRBV7-9 and TRBJ2-3; TRBD2 aligns across 9 bases. J was trimmed by 4 bases and V by 4 bases; bases with no gene match: 9. Germline CDR1 is SEHNR and CDR2 is FQNEAQ (reference sequence). The CDR3 is 16 amino acids. The CDR3 here is CASSSLGLAVSDTQYF. Here the CDR3 DNA reads TGTGCCAGCAGCTCACTGGGACTAGCAGTTTCAGATACGCAGTATTTT.

There are a few counts of this clonotype. The rearrangement links TRBV5-4 to TRBJ2-7, with 8 bases identical to TRBD1. Losses at the gene ends were 4 bases for V and 3 bases for J; bases not matched to a gene: 6. Germline CDR1 SGHNT, CDR2 YYREEE (reference sequence). This CDR3 contains 14 residues. The DNA for the CDR3 is TGTGCCAGCAGCGGCCGACAGGGGAACTACGAGCAGTACTTC. Its translation is CASSGRQGNYEQYF. The whole variable domain, remainder taken from reference TRBV5-4 and TRBJ2-7, is ETGVTQSPTHLIKTRGQQVTLRCSSQSGHNTVSWYQQALGQGPQFIFQYYREEENGRGNFPPRFSGLQFPNYSSELNVNALELDDSALYLCASSGRQGNYEQYFGPGTRLTVT.

This clonotype was found a few times. This chain connects TRBV20-1 to TRBJ2-2; D is unclear. This CDR3 has 15 amino acids. In germline, CDR1 is DFQATT, CDR2 SNEGSKA (reference sequence). V gave up 2 bases and J gave up 3 bases, with 13 bases separating them. The CDR3 loop reads CSARNAGYDTGELFF. The CDR3 coding sequence is TGCAGTGCTAGAAATGCCGGGTACGACACCGGGGAGCTGTTTTTT.

This chain uses TRBV7-6 with TRBJ2-5; TRBD1 matches at 8 bases. Unmatched junction bases numbered 10, after V lost 6 bases and J lost 4 bases. Per the germline V gene, CDR1 is SGHVS and CDR2 is FNYEAQ. The length of the CDR3 is 15 residues. CDR3 region: CASSYVPGGLETQYF. The DNA for the CDR3 is TGTGCCAGCAGTTACGTCCCAGGGGGCTTAGAGACCCAGTACTTC.

This sequence joins TRBV7-2 and TRBJ1-4; D is possibly TRBD1 (5 bases). This CDR3 region has 12 residues. Germline CDR1 and CDR2: SGHTA and FQGNSA. Trimming stripped 6 bases from V and 8 bases from J, with 10 bases between. The CDR3 sequence: CASRGPGEKLFF. CDR3 sequence (DNA): TGTGCCAGCAGAGGCCCAGGGGAAAAACTGTTTTTT. Based on the CDR3 plus reference TRBV7-2 and TRBJ1-4, the full variable domain is GAGVSQSPSNKVTEKGKDVELRCDPISGHTALYWYRQSLGQGLEFLIYFQGNSAPDKSGLPSDRFSAERTGGSVSTLTIQRTQQEDSAVYLCASRGPGEKLFFGSGTQLSVL.

This clonotype was observed at least ten times. The J gene is TRBJ1-6, the V gene TRBV6-6; D remains ambiguous. The CDR3 has 15 amino acids. The V end lost 6 bases, the J end lost 8 bases, and 17 bases lay between the germline ends. The germline gives CDR1 MNHNY, CDR2 SVGAGI (reference sequence). CDR3 DNA sequence: TGTGCCAGCAGCCGAGCTCTTAGGTTTGATTCACCCCTCCACTTT. Its translation is CASSRALRFDSPLHF.

This clonotype was seen many times. The chain joins TRBV29-1 to TRBJ2-5; 7 bases are shared with TRBD2. CDR1 and CDR2 (germline): SQVTM, ANQGSEA. V dropped 3 bases and J dropped 5; count of bases not matched to a gene: 12. The CDR3 is 15 amino acids. The CDR3 DNA follows: TGCAGCGTTGAGGTCAACGGAGCGGGGTTGGAGACCCAGTACTTC. This translates into CSVEVNGAGLETQYF.

This clonotype was seen only a few times. The CDR3 region is CASTPYWTVINEKLFF. In DNA form, the CDR3 reads TGTGCCAGTACCCCCTACTGGACAGTGATTAATGAAAAACTGTTTTTT. The chain employs TRBV19 and TRBJ1-4; tentatively, D is TRBD1 (6 bases). Germline CDR1 reads LNHDA; CDR2 reads SQIVND (reference sequence). The CDR3 has 16 residues. The V end lost 7 bases, the J end lost 4 bases, and 19 bases lay between the germline ends.

This clonotype has just a few counts. The chain is built from TRBV20-1 and TRBJ1-1; D uncertain. Between the trimmed V and J ends, which lost 8 bases and 0 bases, there was a span of 19 bases. The length of the CDR3 is 15 residues. Germline loops: CDR1 DFQATT, CDR2 SNEGSKA (reference sequence). The CDR3 DNA reads TGCAGTATCAGGTCCAGCTTGCGGATGAACACTGAAGCTTTCTTT. The encoded protein is CSIRSSLRMNTEAFF.

J is TRBJ1-5 and V is TRBV25-1, with TRBD1 identical over 8 bases. The CDR3 loop spans 15 amino acids. V trimming: 4 bases; J trimming: 4 bases; junction bases outside the gene matches: 6. Germline CDR1 MGHDK, CDR2 SYGVNS. The CDR3 loop reads CASSAIQGGNQPQHF. The CDR3 nucleotides read TGTGCCAGCAGTGCAATACAGGGGGGAAATCAGCCCCAGCATTTT.

The rearrangement joins TRBV7-6 to TRBJ1-4; perhaps TRBD1 as D (5 bases). Germline V gene lookup returns CDR1 SGHVS and CDR2 FNYEAQ. Trimming pared 3 bases from V and 7 bases from J, leaving 15 bases between. The CDR3 loop spans 15 amino acids. This CDR3 is CASSFDGASSEKLFF. The CDR3 bases are TGTGCCAGCAGCTTTGATGGGGCGAGCTCTGAAAAACTGTTTTTT.

This chain joins TRBV2 and TRBJ2-7; the D gene is possibly TRBD1 (5 bases). V was trimmed by 0 bases and J by 0 bases, leaving 9 bases between them. In germline, CDR1 is SNHLY, CDR2 FYNNEI. The CDR3 runs 15 residues. CDR3 loop: CASSEAPGISYEQYF. In nucleotides, the CDR3 is TGTGCCAGCAGTGAAGCACCAGGGATCTCCTACGAGCAGTACTTC.

This clonotype came up a few times. This chain connects TRBV7-9 to TRBJ2-6; D gene ambiguous. Per the germline V gene, CDR1 is SEHNR and CDR2 is FQNEAQ (reference sequence). The length of the CDR3 is 15 residues. Trimming pared 7 bases from V and 3 bases from J, leaving 13 bases between. The CDR3 coding sequence is TGTGCCAGCACGATCACTTCCGGTGGGGCCAACGTCCTGACTTTC. Its protein product is CASTITSGGANVLTF.

This clonotype was counted at least ten times. J is TRBJ1-1 and V is TRBV7-8; D gene ambiguous. The CDR3 consists of 14 residues. Per the germline V gene, CDR1 is SGHVS and CDR2 is FQNEAQ. Trimming took off 2 bases at V and 6 bases at J, with 13 bases between the two ends. The CDR3 nucleotides read TGTGCCAGCAGCTTAACAGACTTAGGAGCTGAAGCTTTCTTT. It translates to CASSLTDLGAEAFF.

V is TRBV11-3 and J is TRBJ2-2, with TRBD2 matching over 10 bases. This CDR3 is built from 15 residues. Germline values: CDR1 SGHNT, CDR2 YENEEA. V shed 3 bases, J shed 7 bases, and the junction held 5 bases outside the gene matches. The CDR3: CASSFKREGGGELFF. DNA for the CDR3: TGTGCCAGCAGCTTTAAGCGGGAGGGCGGCGGGGAGCTGTTTTTT.

V gene TRBV5-1 combines with J gene TRBJ2-6; 7 bases match TRBD1. Germline CDR1 and CDR2: SGHRS and YFSETQ. This CDR3 is built from 17 residues. V trimming: 6 bases; J trimming: 1 base; junction bases outside the gene matches: 10. The CDR3 sequence is CASKIGQVVSGANVLTF. The CDR3 nucleotides read TGCGCCAGCAAAATAGGACAGGTGGTGTCTGGGGCCAACGTCCTGACTTTC.

The rearrangement links TRBV11-2 to TRBJ1-5; D is unresolved. V was pared by 0 bases and J by 7 bases, with 7 bases between. The CDR3 has 13 residues. Germline V gives CDR1 SGHAT, CDR2 FQNNGV. This CDR3 is CASSLELGQPQHF. CDR3 bases: TGTGCCAGCAGCTTAGAGTTGGGACAGCCCCAGCATTTT.

The table lists this clonotype with a count of one. The rearrangement uses TRBV7-8 and TRBJ1-4, with D possibly matching TRBD1 (6 bases). CDR1 SGHVS and CDR2 FQNEAQ come from the germline V gene. The CDR3 extends over 16 amino acids. Trimming took off 4 bases at V and 8 bases at J, with 20 bases between the two ends. The CDR3 DNA is TGTGCCAGCAGCTCGACGAGGGGGGGCGAACGGGAAAAACTGTTTTTT. It translates to CASSSTRGGEREKLFF.

This clonotype was counted ten times or more. This chain connects TRBV29-1 to TRBJ2-2, with 11 bases that match TRBD1. CDR3 length: 15 residues. Germline CDR1 is SQVTM and CDR2 is ANQGSEA. The J segment lost 7 bases and the V segment lost 6 bases, leaving 10 bases of the junction unmatched. The CDR3 spells CSVVTGQGAGGELFF. The DNA of the CDR3 is TGCAGCGTCGTAACTGGACAGGGGGCGGGCGGGGAGCTGTTTTTT.

This clonotype was found a few times. The chain is built from TRBV5-4 and TRBJ2-6, with D unclear. Trimming removed 0 bases from V and 0 bases from J, with 7 bases in between. The germline V gene encodes CDR1 SGHNT and CDR2 YYREEE (reference sequence). This CDR3 comprises 16 residues. CDR3 sequence: CASSLVLSSGANVLTF. CDR3 DNA: TGTGCCAGCAGCTTGGTACTGAGCTCTGGGGCCAACGTCCTGACTTTC.

This clonotype was picked up a small number of times. The V call is TRBV5-8, the J call TRBJ1-1; 7 bases are a match to TRBD1. V shed 4 bases, J shed 0 bases, and the junction held 3 bases outside the gene matches. There are 14 residues in the CDR3. Germline CDR1 SGHTS, CDR2 YDEGEE. The CDR3 nucleotides read TGTGCCAGCAGCGGGACAGTCATGAACACTGAAGCTTTCTTT. It translates to CASSGTVMNTEAFF.